A selection of T cell receptor beta chains follows, all from one sample in a study of beta chain features in type 1 diabetes. Clones were read by immunoSEQ multiplex PCR, and TCRdb kept only the in-frame ones, dropping some. The repertoire includes hundreds of thousands of clones, roughly 13% of them detected once, and 0.03% to 0.045% sits in the top ten. The sequencing sample was made of naive CD4+ T cells from blood. All receptors come from a man younger than 35 with type 1 diabetes. Both conserved end residues are part of each CDR3. Fields, in order: J gene, V gene, clone size, D gene, CDR3 DNA, CDR3 protein. D genes are given only for firm matches. The size entry is marked missing in some rows and otherwise reads once, few, many or a size class.

j_gene: TRBJ2-3; v_gene: TRBV14; abundance: NA; d_gene: TRBD2; CDR3nt: TGTGCCAGCAGTCCGACTAGCGGGTTCACAGATACGCAGTATTTT; CDR3aa: CASSPTSGFTDTQYF
j_gene: TRBJ2-4; v_gene: TRBV7-2; abundance: NA; d_gene: NA; CDR3nt: TGTGCCAGCAGCCCGGGGGACGGTGGCATTCAGTACTTC; CDR3aa: CASSPGDGGIQYF
j_gene: TRBJ2-1; v_gene: TRBV7-2; abundance: NA; d_gene: TRBD2; CDR3nt: TGTGCCAGCAGCCCCCGGACTAGCGGGCCGAATGAGCAGTTCTTC; CDR3aa: CASSPRTSGPNEQFF
j_gene: TRBJ1-5; v_gene: TRBV7-9; abundance: NA; d_gene: NA; CDR3nt: TGTGCCAGCAGCCCTCGCGGAGGCAGCAATCAGCCCCAGCATTTT; CDR3aa: CASSPRGGSNQPQHF
j_gene: TRBJ2-5; v_gene: TRBV5-1; abundance: few; d_gene: TRBD1; CDR3nt: TGCGCCAGCAGCTTGGTGACAGGGGGCGAAGAGACCCAGTACTTC; CDR3aa: CASSLVTGGEETQYF
j_gene: TRBJ1-1; v_gene: TRBV30; abundance: NA; d_gene: NA; CDR3nt: TGTGCCTGGAGTGTAGGAGGCAAGGGGCCTGAAGCTTTCTTT; CDR3aa: CAWSVGGKGPEAFF
j_gene: TRBJ2-7; v_gene: TRBV25-1; abundance: few; d_gene: NA; CDR3nt: TGTGCCAGCAGTGATGCCGCCGGCGGGGAGTCCTACGAGCAGTACTTC; CDR3aa: CASSDAAGGESYEQYF
j_gene: TRBJ1-2; v_gene: TRBV5-5; abundance: NA; d_gene: NA; CDR3nt: TGTGCCAGCACCCCGGGTTTTTTCTCCTTTGGCTACACCTTC; CDR3aa: CASTPGFFSFGYTF
j_gene: TRBJ1-5; v_gene: TRBV28; abundance: NA; d_gene: NA; CDR3nt: TGTGCCAGCACCTTTGGACAGCAGTCGGGGCCCCAGCATTTT; CDR3aa: CASTFGQQSGPQHF
j_gene: TRBJ2-1; v_gene: TRBV5-6; abundance: NA; d_gene: TRBD2; CDR3nt: TGTGCCAGCAGCTATGCCGGGACTAGCGTCTACAATGAGCAGTTCTTC; CDR3aa: CASSYAGTSVYNEQFF
j_gene: TRBJ2-1; v_gene: TRBV28; abundance: NA; d_gene: TRBD2; CDR3nt: TGTGCCAGCATCGAGAGGCGGGGGGGCTTTGAGCAGTTCTTC; CDR3aa: CASIERRGGFEQFF
j_gene: TRBJ2-1; v_gene: TRBV28; abundance: few; d_gene: TRBD2; CDR3nt: TGTGCCAGCAGTTTGAGACTAGCGGGATACAATGAGCAGTTCTTC; CDR3aa: CASSLRLAGYNEQFF
j_gene: TRBJ2-7; v_gene: TRBV25-1; abundance: NA; d_gene: NA; CDR3nt: TGTGCCAGCAGTGCGGGACGCGGGCAGTACTTC; CDR3aa: CASSAGRGQYF
j_gene: TRBJ1-2; v_gene: TRBV6-6; abundance: NA; d_gene: NA; CDR3nt: TGTGCCAGCAGCAACAGAGATGGCTACACCTTC; CDR3aa: CASSNRDGYTF
j_gene: TRBJ1-6; v_gene: TRBV7-2; abundance: few; d_gene: TRBD1; CDR3nt: TGTGCCAGCAGCTTTACGGGACAGTTTAATTCACCCCTCCACTTT; CDR3aa: CASSFTGQFNSPLHF
j_gene: TRBJ2-5; v_gene: TRBV9; abundance: NA; d_gene: NA; CDR3nt: TGTGCCAGCAGCGTAGAACAGGGAGAGACCCAGTACTTC; CDR3aa: CASSVEQGETQYF
j_gene: TRBJ1-4; v_gene: TRBV30; abundance: NA; d_gene: NA; CDR3nt: TGTGCGCCGACCCCCCCAAATGAAAAACTGTTTTTT; CDR3aa: CAPTPPNEKLFF
j_gene: TRBJ2-7; v_gene: TRBV5-4; abundance: few; d_gene: TRBD2; CDR3nt: TGTGCCAGCAGCTTCGGACTAGCGGGAGCACGCTACGAGCAGTACTTC; CDR3aa: CASSFGLAGARYEQYF
j_gene: TRBJ2-3; v_gene: TRBV9; abundance: few; d_gene: NA; CDR3nt: TGTGCCAGCAGCCACACAGGGGCGGGGGGCACAGATACGCAGTATTTT; CDR3aa: CASSHTGAGGTDTQYF
j_gene: TRBJ2-3; v_gene: TRBV29-1; abundance: NA; d_gene: NA; CDR3nt: TGCAGCGTTGCGGGCACAGATACGCAGTATTTT; CDR3aa: CSVAGTDTQYF
j_gene: TRBJ1-1; v_gene: TRBV4-3; abundance: few; d_gene: NA; CDR3nt: TGCGCCAGCAGCCATCGGCTCTTCAGAAGCGGGGGTTGGAACGCTTTCTTT; CDR3aa: CASSHRLFRSGGWNAFF
j_gene: TRBJ2-1; v_gene: TRBV7-9; abundance: NA; d_gene: TRBD2; CDR3nt: TGTGCCAGCAGCTCCTCCTGGCGGGGGGAAGTTGATGAGCAGTTCTTC; CDR3aa: CASSSSWRGEVDEQFF
j_gene: TRBJ2-6; v_gene: TRBV9; abundance: few; d_gene: NA; CDR3nt: TGTGCCAGCAGCGTAGTCCCAGGACCGCAATCCGGGGCCAACGTCCTGACTTTC; CDR3aa: CASSVVPGPQSGANVLTF
j_gene: TRBJ2-1; v_gene: TRBV19; abundance: NA; d_gene: TRBD2; CDR3nt: TGTGCCAGTAGCTCCGCTAGCGGGGGAAACAATGAGCAGTTCTTC; CDR3aa: CASSSASGGNNEQFF
j_gene: TRBJ2-1; v_gene: TRBV2; abundance: NA; d_gene: NA; CDR3nt: TGTGCCAGCAGTGGAGCCAGTCACTACAATGAGCAGTTCTTC; CDR3aa: CASSGASHYNEQFF
j_gene: TRBJ1-2; v_gene: TRBV9; abundance: NA; d_gene: TRBD1; CDR3nt: TGTGCCAGCGCTACGACAGGGGGCAACTATGGCTACACCTTC; CDR3aa: CASATTGGNYGYTF
j_gene: TRBJ2-3; v_gene: TRBV15; abundance: few; d_gene: NA; CDR3nt: TGTGCCACCAGCAGAGATGATCCAGGGGCAGATACGCAGTATTTT; CDR3aa: CATSRDDPGADTQYF
j_gene: TRBJ2-7; v_gene: TRBV7-9; abundance: few; d_gene: NA; CDR3nt: TGTGCCAGCAGCTTACTAGGGGTGGGCGACGAGCAGTACTTC; CDR3aa: CASSLLGVGDEQYF
j_gene: TRBJ2-1; v_gene: TRBV2; abundance: few; d_gene: NA; CDR3nt: TGTGCCAGCACCAAGGAGGGGGCGAGCAATGAGCAGTTCTTC; CDR3aa: CASTKEGASNEQFF
j_gene: TRBJ1-4; v_gene: TRBV30; abundance: NA; d_gene: NA; CDR3nt: TGTGCCTGGAGACCTCCGGGGAGAAAACTGTTTTTT; CDR3aa: CAWRPPGRKLFF
j_gene: TRBJ2-3; v_gene: TRBV5-4; abundance: NA; d_gene: NA; CDR3nt: TGTGCCAGCAGCTTCCACACGGGGGCAGATACGCAGTATTTT; CDR3aa: CASSFHTGADTQYF
j_gene: TRBJ2-5; v_gene: TRBV5-1; abundance: few; d_gene: NA; CDR3nt: TGCGCCAGCAGCTTGGAAGGACTGGGGACCCAGTACTTC; CDR3aa: CASSLEGLGTQYF
j_gene: TRBJ1-2; v_gene: TRBV9; abundance: few; d_gene: NA; CDR3nt: TGTGCCAGCAGCCTCGGGACGGCGGATTATTTGAGCTACACCTTC; CDR3aa: CASSLGTADYLSYTF
j_gene: TRBJ2-2; v_gene: TRBV2; abundance: few; d_gene: TRBD1; CDR3nt: TGTGCCAGCAGTGAACAGGGGGCGAACACCGGGGAGCTGTTTTTT; CDR3aa: CASSEQGANTGELFF
j_gene: TRBJ2-2; v_gene: TRBV7-3; abundance: few; d_gene: NA; CDR3nt: TGTGCCAGCAGCCGCGGGCGGGATTACACCGGGGAGCTGTTTTTT; CDR3aa: CASSRGRDYTGELFF
j_gene: TRBJ2-3; v_gene: TRBV7-3; abundance: NA; d_gene: NA; CDR3nt: TGTGCCAGCAGCTTATCCTACACAGATACGCAGTATTTT; CDR3aa: CASSLSYTDTQYF
j_gene: TRBJ1-4; v_gene: TRBV5-1; abundance: NA; d_gene: TRBD1; CDR3nt: TGCGCCAGCAGCTCAACCGGGACAGGGGCCGCAACTAATGAAAAACTGTTTTTT; CDR3aa: CASSSTGTGAATNEKLFF
j_gene: TRBJ2-1; v_gene: TRBV4-1; abundance: NA; d_gene: NA; CDR3nt: TGCGCCAGCAGCCGCTACTCTCTTGGTCGGGTGCAGTCCTCCTACAATGAGCAGTTCTTC; CDR3aa: CASSRYSLGRVQSSYNEQFF
j_gene: TRBJ2-1; v_gene: TRBV14; abundance: few; d_gene: NA; CDR3nt: TGTGCCAGCAGCCAAGCCAGCCTAGACAATGAGCAGTTCTTC; CDR3aa: CASSQASLDNEQFF
j_gene: TRBJ2-5; v_gene: TRBV7-6; abundance: few; d_gene: NA; CDR3nt: TGTGCCAGCAGCTTAGCGCAAGAGACCCAGTACTTC; CDR3aa: CASSLAQETQYF
j_gene: TRBJ2-2; v_gene: TRBV2; abundance: NA; d_gene: NA; CDR3nt: TGTGCCAGCGGGGTTTCGGACTCGCGGGAGCTGTTTTTT; CDR3aa: CASGVSDSRELFF
j_gene: TRBJ2-3; v_gene: TRBV7-9; abundance: NA; d_gene: NA; CDR3nt: TGTGCCAGCAGCTTAGCGGATAGTAGGACAGATACGCAGTATTTT; CDR3aa: CASSLADSRTDTQYF
j_gene: TRBJ2-5; v_gene: TRBV10-3; abundance: few; d_gene: NA; CDR3nt: TGTGCCATCAGTGAGAGCCTGGAGACCCAGTACTTC; CDR3aa: CAISESLETQYF
j_gene: TRBJ2-1; v_gene: TRBV28; abundance: NA; d_gene: NA; CDR3nt: TGTGCCGCCGCCTCACACTACAATGAGCAGTTCTTC; CDR3aa: CAAASHYNEQFF
j_gene: TRBJ1-1; v_gene: TRBV6-6; abundance: NA; d_gene: NA; CDR3nt: TGTGCCAGCAGACCTTCTATCCAGGGGACAGCTTTCTTT; CDR3aa: CASRPSIQGTAFF
j_gene: TRBJ1-4; v_gene: TRBV15; abundance: NA; d_gene: NA; CDR3nt: TGTGCCACCAGCAGAGCAGAGCGGAATGAAAAACTGTTTTTT; CDR3aa: CATSRAERNEKLFF
j_gene: TRBJ2-1; v_gene: TRBV7-9; abundance: NA; d_gene: NA; CDR3nt: TGTGCCAGCAGCTTTTGGCGCGGGGCAGGCAATGAGCAGTTCTTC; CDR3aa: CASSFWRGAGNEQFF
j_gene: TRBJ1-6; v_gene: TRBV25-1; abundance: NA; d_gene: NA; CDR3nt: TGTGCCAGCCGCTCCGATCAACATAATTCACCCCTCCACTTT; CDR3aa: CASRSDQHNSPLHF
j_gene: TRBJ2-5; v_gene: TRBV7-2; abundance: NA; d_gene: TRBD2; CDR3nt: TGTGCCAGCAGCCGAGCACTAGCGATGCAAGAGACCCAGTACTTC; CDR3aa: CASSRALAMQETQYF
j_gene: TRBJ2-1; v_gene: TRBV30; abundance: few; d_gene: NA; CDR3nt: TGTGCCTGGAGTGAGCGTCCTCTTGACTCCTACAATGAGCAGTTCTTC; CDR3aa: CAWSERPLDSYNEQFF
j_gene: TRBJ2-1; v_gene: TRBV7-9; abundance: NA; d_gene: TRBD2; CDR3nt: TGTGCCAGCAGCTTAGGGCAAGGACTAGCCTACAATGAGCAGTTCTTC; CDR3aa: CASSLGQGLAYNEQFF
j_gene: TRBJ2-1; v_gene: TRBV11-2; abundance: NA; d_gene: NA; CDR3nt: TGTGCCAGCAGCCTTTCAGCCTACAATGAGCAGTTCTTC; CDR3aa: CASSLSAYNEQFF